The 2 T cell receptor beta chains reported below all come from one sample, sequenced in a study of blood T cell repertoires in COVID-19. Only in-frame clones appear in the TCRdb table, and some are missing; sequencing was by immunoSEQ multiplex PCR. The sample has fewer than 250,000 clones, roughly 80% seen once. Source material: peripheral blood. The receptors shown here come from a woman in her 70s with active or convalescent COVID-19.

The CDR3 nucleotides are TGTGCCAGCAGCTTGGCTAGTTACGAGCAGTACTTC. It translates to CASSLASYEQYF. The chain carries TRBV5-6 and TRBJ2-7; D is unresolved. This CDR3 has 12 residues. Germline lookup yields CDR1 SGHDT and CDR2 YYEEEE. V was clipped by 0 bases and J by 4 bases, with 5 bases between them.

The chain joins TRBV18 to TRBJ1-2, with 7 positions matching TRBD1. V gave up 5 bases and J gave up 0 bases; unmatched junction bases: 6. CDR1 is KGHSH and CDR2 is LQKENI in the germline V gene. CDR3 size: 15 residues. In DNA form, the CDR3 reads TGTGCCAGCTCATCGACAGGGACCGCTAACTATGGCTACACCTTC. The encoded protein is CASSSTGTANYGYTF.